The 12 T cell receptor beta chains below were found in one sample sequenced in a study of Graves' ophthalmopathy and Graves' hyperthyroidism. Amplification from RNA transcripts yielded the TCR beta CDR3 regions. After a first-round RT-PCR with HTBI primers, a second-round multiplex PCR was run. TCRdb redid the calling of the multiplex PCR reads with MiXCR, one entry per CDR3 protein. The repertoire includes almost 750,000 distinct CDR3 sequences, approximately 40% of them detected once, and roughly 45% sits in the top ten. The sample comprised peripheral blood. All receptors derive from an adult man with Graves' ophthalmopathy.

This clonotype has just a few counts. The gene calls are TRBV20-1 and TRBJ1-2, with TRBD1 matching 7 bases. This CDR3 has 13 residues. Looked up from germline, CDR1 is DFQATT and CDR2 is SNEGSKA (reference sequence). Trimming removed 6 bases from V and 2 bases from J; junction bases left unmatched: 6. CDR3 protein: CSAGTARNYGYTF. In DNA form, the CDR3 reads TGCAGTGCCGGGACAGCGAGAAACTATGGCTACACCTTC.

This clonotype came up a few times. The chain couples TRBV2 to TRBJ2-5; 7 bases align to TRBD1. V lost 6 bases and J lost 2; bases outside the gene matches: 6. The CDR3 runs 14 residues. In germline, CDR1 is SNHLY, CDR2 FYNNEI. CDR3 in amino acids: CASRITGVQETQYF. In DNA form, the CDR3 reads TGTGCCAGCAGAATTACAGGGGTACAAGAGACCCAGTACTTC. Full variable domain (remainder filled in from reference TRBV2 and TRBJ2-5): EPEVTQTPSHQVTQMGQEVILRCVPISNHLYFYWYRQILGQKVEFLVSFYNNEISEKSEIFDDQFSVERPDGSNFTLKIRSTKLEDSAMYFCASRITGVQETQYFGPGTRLLVL.

The rearrangement links TRBV7-9 to TRBJ2-2; TRBD1 might be the D (6 bases). The CDR3 runs 14 residues. The germline gives CDR1 SEHNR, CDR2 FQNEAQ (reference sequence). Deletions cut 5 bases from V and 3 bases from J, with 10 bases between. The CDR3 DNA follows: TGTGCCAGCAGCCGGGACATCGACACCGGGGAGCTGTTTTTT. It yields the protein CASSRDIDTGELFF. Full variable domain (remainder filled in from reference TRBV7-9 and TRBJ2-2): DTGVSQNPRHKITKRGQNVTFRCDPISEHNRLYWYRQTLGQGPEFLTYFQNEAQLEKSRLLSDRFSAERPKGSFSTLEIQRTEQGDSAMYLCASSRDIDTGELFFGEGSRLTVL.

This clonotype occurred once. One junction end does not reproduce the germline sequence, and a read error may be involved. The chain uses TRBV29-1 and TRBJ1-5; D uncertain. Germline values: CDR1 SQVTM, CDR2 ANQGSEA. This CDR3 has 12 residues. The CDR3 loop is CSQRQSSQPQHF. As DNA, the CDR3 is TGCAGCCAACGACAAAGCAGTCAGCCCCAGCATTTT.

Concerning this clonotype itself: A single base separates this from a much larger clone, so it may be a read error. The CDR3 is CASSDGENTRELFF. In nucleotides, the CDR3 is TGTGCCAGCAGTGACGGCGAGAACACCAGGGAGCTGTTTTTT. This sequence joins TRBV7-9 and TRBJ2-2; the D is unclear. Looked up from germline, CDR1 is SEHNR and CDR2 is FQNEAQ (reference sequence). The CDR3 covers 14 residues.

The chain recombines TRBV9 with TRBJ1-6; D gene uncertain. The CDR3 is made up of 13 amino acids. The germline V gene encodes CDR1 SGDLS and CDR2 YYNGEE. V was shortened by 5 bases and J by 9 bases, with 12 bases between the two germline ends. The CDR3 DNA sequence: TGTGCCAGCAGTGTGACGATCCGTTCACCCCTCCACTTT. This gives the protein CASSVTIRSPLHF.

This chain uses TRBV12-3 or TRBV12-4 with TRBJ2-7; weak D call: TRBD1 (5 bases). V shed 4 bases and J shed 6 bases, with 28 bases lying between them. This CDR3 contains 18 residues. The CDR3 sequence: CASSYSYGRVTPGSEQYF. The CDR3 DNA follows: TGTGCCAGCAGTTACTCATACGGCAGGGTAACTCCTGGTAGCGAGCAGTACTTC.

This clonotype was observed a few times. The rearrangement joins TRBV11-3 to TRBJ2-5; D may be TRBD2 (6 bases). The ends were cut back, 3 bases at V and 7 bases at J, with 9 bases in the middle. The CDR3 runs 12 residues. Germline V CDR1 and CDR2: SGHNT, YENEEA. The CDR3 reads CASSFRGTTQYF. The CDR3 DNA follows: TGTGCCAGCAGCTTCCGGGGGACGACCCAGTACTTC.

This clonotype has a count of ten or more. The V call is TRBV24-1, the J call TRBJ1-1, with D possibly matching TRBD1 (6 bases). The CDR3 has 13 amino acids. Germline CDR1 KGHDR, CDR2 SFDVKD. Between the trimmed V and J ends, which lost 7 bases and 4 bases, there was a span of 12 bases. CDR3 sequence (DNA): TGTGCCACCAGGGCAGGGGATTTCACTGAAGCTTTCTTT. Translating gives CATRAGDFTEAFF.

This clonotype was picked up many times. The chain links TRBV7-3 to TRBJ2-7; D gene uncertain. From germline, CDR1 is SGHTA and CDR2 FQGTGA. The V gene lost 0 bases and the J gene lost 1 base, with 7 bases spanning the gap. The CDR3 sequence is 14 residues long. The CDR3 nucleotides are TGTGCCAGCAGCTTAACCTCGTTATCCTACGAGCAGTACTTC. It translates to CASSLTSLSYEQYF.

The J gene is TRBJ1-2, the V gene TRBV25-1, with TRBD1 identical over 10 bases. Germline V gene lookup returns CDR1 MGHDK and CDR2 SYGVNS. V dropped 6 bases and J dropped 7; count of bases not matched to a gene: 14. This CDR3 region has 16 residues. The DNA of the CDR3 is TGTGCCAGCAGAACCCGGGACAGGGGAATCTCTTCTGGCTACACCTTC. This translates into CASRTRDRGISSGYTF.

The chain links TRBV20-1 to TRBJ2-5, with 13 bases aligning to TRBD2. V trimming: 3 bases; J trimming: 1 base; junction bases outside the gene matches: 5. The CDR3 length is 16 residues. Germline V gives CDR1 DFQATT, CDR2 SNEGSKA (reference sequence). CDR3 protein: CSASLGTSGAQETQYF. The CDR3 coding sequence is TGCAGTGCTAGTCTTGGGACTAGCGGGGCCCAAGAGACCCAGTACTTC.